Below, 16 T cell receptor beta chains from the same sample are listed, as sequenced in a study of control samples from healthy donors and cancer patients. Profiled with immunoSEQ multiplex PCR; TCRdb holds only in-frame clones, not every one. The sample lists tens of thousands of clones; just under 90% were seen once. The sample was blood. The source of these receptors is a man between 45 and 60 years old in good health.

The chain is built from TRBV19 and TRBJ1-4; 8 nucleotides agree with TRBD1. J lost 8 bases, V lost 5 bases, and 7 bases had no gene match. The CDR3 covers 14 residues. The germline CDR1 and CDR2 sequences are LNHDA and SQIVND (reference sequence). The CDR3 coding sequence is TGTGCCAGTAGTCCTGACAGGGGCGGAGAAAAACTGTTTTTT. Amino acid sequence: CASSPDRGGEKLFF.

The chain combines TRBV27 with TRBJ1-6; tentatively, D is TRBD1 (6 bases). V lost 0 bases to trimming and J lost 6 bases, with 12 bases between them. The CDR3 length is 16 residues. Germline V gives CDR1 MNHEY, CDR2 SMNVEV (reference sequence). CDR3 in amino acids: CASSLSWGPSNSPLHF. CDR3 bases: TGTGCCAGCAGTTTATCGTGGGGGCCCAGTAATTCACCCCTCCACTTT.

This chain links TRBV5-1 with TRBJ2-2; D is ambiguous. The V gene's germline CDR1 is SGHRS and CDR2 YFSETQ. The CDR3 is 15 residues long. The V end was cut by 4 bases, the J end by 4 bases, with 14 bases between. The CDR3 sequence: CASSPRIASTGELFF. The CDR3 nucleotides read TGCGCCAGCAGCCCCCGGATAGCTTCCACCGGGGAGCTGTTTTTT.

For this clone: A read error may produce the germline difference seen at one junction end. The V and J genes are TRBV6-1 and TRBJ1-3; perhaps TRBD1 as D (5 bases). The CDR3 length is 17 residues. Germline V gene lookup returns CDR1 MNHNS and CDR2 SASEGT. This chain's CDR3 is CASSEGAPESSGNTIYF. The CDR3, as DNA: TGTGCCAGCAGCGAAGGGGCCCCGGAGAGCTCTGGAAACACCATATATTTT.

The rearrangement joins TRBV18 to TRBJ2-1; 8 bases fit TRBD2. CDR1 KGHSH and CDR2 LQKENI come from the germline V gene. This CDR3 has 16 amino acids. Trimming took 6 bases from V and 0 from J; bases not matched to a gene: 7. As DNA, the CDR3 is TGTGCCAGCTCGGGACGGACTAGCCTCTCCTACAATGAGCAGTTCTTC. This gives the protein CASSGRTSLSYNEQFF.

V gene TRBV6-5 combines with J gene TRBJ2-2, with D possibly being TRBD2 (5 bases). CDR3 length: 12 residues. V lost 7 bases to trimming and J lost 5 bases, with 8 bases between them. Germline CDR1 reads MNHEY; CDR2 reads SVGAGI. CDR3 DNA: TGTGCCAGCATTAGCGCGACCGGGGAGCTGTTTTTT. It is translated as CASISATGELFF.

This chain connects TRBV6-2 or TRBV6-3 to TRBJ1-6; D may be TRBD1 (5 bases). The CDR3 contains 16 residues. The V and J ends lost 0 bases and 9 bases respectively, with 15 bases between them. CDR1 and CDR2 from the germline V gene are MNHEY and SVGEGT. This chain's CDR3 is CASSYSGGLAISPLHF. The CDR3, as DNA: TGTGCCAGCAGTTACTCCGGGGGTCTGGCCATTTCACCCCTCCACTTT.

J is TRBJ1-1 and V is TRBV7-4; D ambiguous. V was clipped by 3 bases and J by 2 bases, with 10 bases between them. The CDR3 sequence is 14 residues long. Germline CDR1 SGHVT, CDR2 SQSDAQ. CDR3 nucleotide sequence: TGTGCCAGCAGCTTGTGTCATTCCAACACTGAAGCTTTCTTT. It translates to CASSLCHSNTEAFF.

The V gene is TRBV11-3, the J gene TRBJ1-4; the D gene is possibly TRBD1 (5 bases). Trimming took off 0 bases at V and 8 bases at J, with 28 bases between the two ends. CDR3 length equals 20 residues. Germline assignment: CDR1 SGHNT and CDR2 YENEEA. The CDR3 DNA reads as TGTGCCAGCAGCTTAGATCCGATTGGACGAGAAACGGGGGTGGAGGAAAAACTGTTTTTT. It specifies CASSLDPIGRETGVEEKLFF.

This sequence joins TRBV15 and TRBJ1-5; D gene unclear. This CDR3 contains 12 residues. Germline CDR1 and CDR2: LNHNV and YYDKDF (reference sequence). Trimming cost V 1 base and J 5 bases, with 3 bases left between them. DNA of the CDR3: TGTGCCACCAGCAGAGGCGATCAGCCCCAGCATTTT. Translated, it gives CATSRGDQPQHF.

The CDR3 nucleotides read TGTGCCAGCAGCGACGCGTCGGAGTTCAATGAGCAGTTCTTC. The encoded protein is CASSDASEFNEQFF. V is TRBV5-4 and J is TRBJ2-1; no clear D gene. Germline CDR1 SGHNT, CDR2 YYREEE (reference sequence). The CDR3 is 14 residues long. V was trimmed by 4 bases and J by 6 bases, leaving 14 bases between them.

The genes are TRBV9 and TRBJ2-2; D possibly corresponds to TRBD1 (5 bases). Germline lookup yields CDR1 SGDLS and CDR2 YYNGEE. V lost 0 bases and J 6 bases, leaving 9 bases between the germline ends. The CDR3 totals 14 residues. The CDR3 reads CASSVVQGAGELFF. DNA for the CDR3: TGTGCCAGCAGCGTAGTGCAGGGCGCCGGGGAGCTGTTTTTT.

The V call is TRBV7-8, the J call TRBJ2-1, with 7 bases identical to TRBD1. Germline values: CDR1 SGHVS, CDR2 FQNEAQ. The V segment lost 1 base and the J segment 9 bases; nucleotides outside the gene matches: 6. The CDR3 has 14 residues. CDR3 DNA sequence: TGTGCCAGCAGCTTAGTCGGATCAGGGGGTGAGCAGTTCTTC. This gives the protein CASSLVGSGGEQFF.

The chain carries TRBV10-3 and TRBJ2-1; no clear D gene. Germline V gene lookup returns CDR1 ENHRY and CDR2 SYGVKD. The CDR3 is 12 residues long. Trimming removed 3 bases from V and 6 bases from J, with 6 bases in between. The DNA of the CDR3 is TGTGCCATCAGTGACCTGGGCAATGAGCAGTTCTTC. Protein: CAISDLGNEQFF.

Note on this clone: Other DNA sequences in this sample translate to the same CDR3. The rearrangement uses TRBV2 and TRBJ1-1, with a possible D match to TRBD1 (5 bases). CDR1 and CDR2 from the germline V gene are SNHLY and FYNNEI. V lost 5 bases and J lost 1, with 11 bases in between. The CDR3 is 14 residues long. CDR3 loop: CASSLLRENTEAFF. In nucleotides, the CDR3 is TGTGCCAGCAGTCTACTCAGGGAGAACACTGAAGCTTTCTTT.

The chain carries TRBV6-6 and TRBJ1-5, with D unresolved. Trimming cost V 0 bases and J 7 bases, with 10 bases left between them. CDR1 and CDR2 (germline): MNHNY, SVGAGI (reference sequence). This CDR3 has 14 residues. CDR3 amino acids: CASSYSGPGQPQHF. CDR3 DNA: TGTGCCAGCAGTTACTCGGGTCCGGGCCAGCCCCAGCATTTT.